These T cell receptor beta chains were read from a single sample in a study of CD8 T cells in ankylosing spondylitis. TCRdb called the 5' RACE reads again in MiXCR, with one record for every CDR3 protein. The sample lists fewer than 650,000 distinct CDR3 sequences, approximately 12% occurring once. Sequencing input: blood, either unsorted or a sorted T cell fraction (not recorded which). The receptor source for this set is a male donor with ankylosing spondylitis. Both conserved end residues are part of each CDR3. Fields, in order: J gene, D gene, V gene, clone size, CDR3 protein, CDR3 DNA. D genes are given only for firm matches. Some rows mark clone size as missing; the rest say once, few, many or name a class of expanded clone.

j_call: TRBJ2-7; d_call: -; v_call: TRBV27; clone_size: -; cdr3_aa: CASSFRSVAYEQYF; cdr3_nt: TGTGCCAGCAGTTTTAGGTCTGTCGCCTACGAGCAGTACTTC
j_call: TRBJ1-1; d_call: -; v_call: TRBV2; clone_size: many; cdr3_aa: CASSLQEDYMNTEAFF; cdr3_nt: TGTGCCAGCAGTTTACAGGAAGACTACATGAACACTGAAGCTTTCTTT
j_call: TRBJ2-5; d_call: -; v_call: TRBV7-2; clone_size: many; cdr3_aa: CASSSGRMETQYF; cdr3_nt: TGTGCCAGCAGCTCGGGACGAATGGAGACCCAGTACTTC
j_call: TRBJ2-3; d_call: TRBD2; v_call: TRBV10-2; clone_size: -; cdr3_aa: CASRRGLAAPSDTQYF; cdr3_nt: TGCGCCAGCAGACGAGGGCTAGCGGCCCCCTCAGATACGCAGTATTTT
j_call: TRBJ2-5; d_call: -; v_call: TRBV10-3; clone_size: few; cdr3_aa: CASSRQTRETQYF; cdr3_nt: TGTGCCAGCAGCCGACAGACACGAGAGACCCAGTACTTC
j_call: TRBJ2-3; d_call: -; v_call: TRBV6-1; clone_size: few; cdr3_aa: CASSGPVSSTDTQYF; cdr3_nt: TGTGCCAGCAGTGGTCCGGTTTCTAGCACAGATACGCAGTATTTT
j_call: TRBJ2-2; d_call: -; v_call: TRBV5-1; clone_size: -; cdr3_aa: CASSWRKQSNTGELFF; cdr3_nt: TGCGCCAGCAGCTGGCGAAAACAATCGAACACCGGGGAGCTGTTTTTT
j_call: TRBJ1-6; d_call: -; v_call: TRBV5-1; clone_size: -; cdr3_aa: CASSLGQAMSSYNSPLHF; cdr3_nt: TGCGCCAGCAGCTTGGGACAGGCGATGAGCTCCTATAATTCACCCCTCCACTTT
j_call: TRBJ2-1; d_call: TRBD2; v_call: TRBV5-1; clone_size: many; cdr3_aa: CASSIRSGTSGSHEQFF; cdr3_nt: TGCGCCAGCAGCATACGTTCCGGGACTAGCGGGAGTCATGAGCAGTTCTTC
j_call: TRBJ2-4; d_call: -; v_call: TRBV20-1; clone_size: -; cdr3_aa: CSATPGVAKNIQYF; cdr3_nt: TGCAGTGCCACCCCTGGGGTAGCCAAAAACATTCAGTACTTC
j_call: TRBJ1-4; d_call: -; v_call: TRBV10-3; clone_size: -; cdr3_aa: CASTPDSTNEKLFF; cdr3_nt: TGTGCCTCCACCCCGGATTCAACTAATGAAAAACTGTTTTTT
j_call: TRBJ1-2; d_call: -; v_call: TRBV25-1; clone_size: -; cdr3_aa: CASSEYGARNYGYTF; cdr3_nt: TGTGCCAGCAGTGAATATGGGGCGCGAAACTATGGCTACACCTTC
j_call: TRBJ2-1; d_call: TRBD2; v_call: TRBV3-1; clone_size: few; cdr3_aa: CASSPLGLVTFF; cdr3_nt: TGTGCCAGCAGCCCTCTGGGACTAGTCACGTTCTTC
j_call: TRBJ2-7; d_call: -; v_call: TRBV5-1; clone_size: few; cdr3_aa: CASSLMIGNYEQYF; cdr3_nt: TGCGCCAGCAGCTTAATGATTGGGAACTACGAGCAGTACTTC
j_call: TRBJ2-3; d_call: -; v_call: TRBV9; clone_size: -; cdr3_aa: CASSASIVGDTQYF; cdr3_nt: TGTGCCAGCAGCGCCTCGATTGTCGGAGATACGCAGTATTTT
j_call: TRBJ2-1; d_call: -; v_call: TRBV19; clone_size: few; cdr3_aa: CASSASRDVFDEQFF; cdr3_nt: TGTGCCAGTAGTGCGTCCCGGGACGTGTTTGATGAGCAGTTCTTC
j_call: TRBJ1-2; d_call: -; v_call: TRBV24-1; clone_size: few; cdr3_aa: CATSDSIGLSGYGYTF; cdr3_nt: TGTGCCACCAGTGATTCGATAGGGTTATCCGGCTATGGCTACACCTTC
j_call: TRBJ2-1; d_call: TRBD2; v_call: TRBV20-1; clone_size: -; cdr3_aa: CSARGTSGRFGEQFF; cdr3_nt: TGCAGTGCTAGAGGGACTAGCGGGAGGTTCGGTGAGCAGTTCTTC
j_call: TRBJ2-3; d_call: -; v_call: TRBV24-1; clone_size: -; cdr3_aa: CATSTWGSTDTQYF; cdr3_nt: TGTGCCACCAGTACTTGGGGTAGCACAGATACGCAGTATTTT
j_call: TRBJ1-2; d_call: -; v_call: TRBV5-1; clone_size: many; cdr3_aa: CASSYTGPDAGYTF; cdr3_nt: TGCGCCAGCAGCTACACAGGGCCCGACGCGGGCTACACCTTC
j_call: TRBJ2-3; d_call: -; v_call: TRBV24-1; clone_size: few; cdr3_aa: CATSDPRSGSTDTQYF; cdr3_nt: TGTGCCACCAGTGATCCCCGCTCGGGTAGCACAGATACGCAGTATTTT
j_call: TRBJ2-5; d_call: -; v_call: TRBV5-1; clone_size: -; cdr3_aa: CASSLLQQETQYF; cdr3_nt: TGCGCCAGCAGCTTGTTACAACAAGAGACCCAGTACTTC
j_call: TRBJ1-5; d_call: -; v_call: TRBV12-3/TRBV12-4; clone_size: -; cdr3_aa: CASSLPGNRQPQHF; cdr3_nt: TGTGCCAGCAGTTTACCAGGGAACCGTCAGCCCCAGCATTTT
j_call: TRBJ1-5; d_call: TRBD1; v_call: TRBV4-1; clone_size: many; cdr3_aa: CASSRQPGQGVQPQHF; cdr3_nt: TGCGCCAGCAGCCGACAACCGGGACAGGGGGTTCAGCCCCAGCATTTT
j_call: TRBJ2-1; d_call: TRBD2; v_call: TRBV4-1; clone_size: few; cdr3_aa: CASSQGILAGGQSEQFF; cdr3_nt: TGCGCCAGCAGCCAGGGGATTCTGGCGGGAGGTCAAAGTGAGCAGTTCTTC
j_call: TRBJ2-3; d_call: TRBD2; v_call: TRBV29-1; clone_size: -; cdr3_aa: CSVGGLAGLKDTQYF; cdr3_nt: TGCAGCGTTGGGGGTCTAGCGGGATTAAAAGATACGCAGTATTTT
j_call: TRBJ1-5; d_call: -; v_call: TRBV19; clone_size: -; cdr3_aa: CASSYDGYSNQPQHF; cdr3_nt: TGTGCCAGCAGCTACGACGGATATAGCAATCAGCCCCAGCATTTT
j_call: TRBJ2-3; d_call: -; v_call: TRBV27; clone_size: -; cdr3_aa: CASSFVGTLTQYF; cdr3_nt: TGTGCCAGCAGTTTCGTCGGGACACTAACGCAGTATTTT
j_call: TRBJ2-1; d_call: TRBD1; v_call: TRBV11-2; clone_size: many; cdr3_aa: CASSTRQGAKEQFF; cdr3_nt: TGTGCCAGCAGCACCCGACAGGGGGCAAAAGAGCAGTTCTTC
j_call: TRBJ2-2; d_call: -; v_call: TRBV6-1; clone_size: -; cdr3_aa: CASSEWRSNTGELFF; cdr3_nt: TGTGCCAGCAGTGAATGGAGATCGAACACCGGGGAGCTGTTTTTT
j_call: TRBJ1-5; d_call: TRBD1; v_call: TRBV5-1; clone_size: few; cdr3_aa: CASSQDRGGQPQHF; cdr3_nt: TGCGCCAGCAGCCAGGACAGGGGTGGCCAGCCCCAGCATTTT
j_call: TRBJ2-1; d_call: -; v_call: TRBV7-2; clone_size: many; cdr3_aa: CASSLGYTYNEQFF; cdr3_nt: TGTGCCAGCAGCTTAGGCTACACCTACAATGAGCAGTTCTTC
j_call: TRBJ2-5; d_call: -; v_call: TRBV18; clone_size: few; cdr3_aa: CASSLGVPEKTQYF; cdr3_nt: TGTGCCAGCTCTCTCGGGGTCCCAGAAAAGACCCAGTACTTC
j_call: TRBJ1-5; d_call: TRBD1; v_call: TRBV23-1; clone_size: -; cdr3_aa: CASSPRTGDSSNQPQHF; cdr3_nt: TGCGCCAGCAGTCCACGGACAGGGGACTCTAGCAATCAGCCCCAGCATTTT
j_call: TRBJ2-1; d_call: -; v_call: TRBV24-1; clone_size: many; cdr3_aa: CATSDKDIASYNEQFF; cdr3_nt: TGTGCCACCAGTGATAAGGACATAGCTTCCTACAATGAGCAGTTCTTC
j_call: TRBJ2-7; d_call: TRBD1; v_call: TRBV12-3/TRBV12-4; clone_size: -; cdr3_aa: CASSFGTGVEQYF; cdr3_nt: TGTGCCAGCAGTTTCGGGACAGGGGTCGAGCAGTACTTC
j_call: TRBJ2-7; d_call: -; v_call: TRBV7-6; clone_size: few; cdr3_aa: CASSPLDSSYEQYF; cdr3_nt: TGTGCCAGCAGCCCCCTAGACAGCTCCTACGAGCAGTACTTC
j_call: TRBJ2-5; d_call: TRBD2; v_call: TRBV4-2; clone_size: many; cdr3_aa: CASGLAGGKETQYF; cdr3_nt: TGTGCCAGCGGACTAGCGGGAGGGAAAGAGACCCAGTACTTC
j_call: TRBJ2-1; d_call: TRBD2; v_call: TRBV7-2; clone_size: -; cdr3_aa: CASSSISGTYNEQFF; cdr3_nt: TGTGCCAGCAGCTCAATTAGCGGGACCTACAATGAGCAGTTCTTC
j_call: TRBJ2-1; d_call: -; v_call: TRBV7-9; clone_size: -; cdr3_aa: CASSFQPGLTYNEQFF; cdr3_nt: TGTGCCAGCAGCTTCCAGCCAGGCCTAACTTACAATGAGCAGTTCTTC